This passage covers 20 T cell receptor beta chains from one sample sequenced in a study of blood T cell repertoires in COVID-19. Assay: immunoSEQ multiplex PCR; the TCRdb copy retains only in-frame clones and omits some. Among 80,000 or so clones, roughly 86% were seen once, and the ten largest hold around 2%. The material sequenced was peripheral blood. The origin of the receptors is an older woman with acute or convalescent COVID-19.

The genes are TRBV30 and TRBJ1-1; D gene ambiguous. V dropped 4 bases and J dropped 2 bases, with 5 bases sitting between them. Looked up from germline, CDR1 is GTSNPN and CDR2 is SVGIG (reference sequence). CDR3 length: 11 amino acids. The CDR3 sequence is CAWIFNTEAFF. In DNA form, the CDR3 reads TGTGCCTGGATATTTAACACTGAAGCTTTCTTT. The full variable domain, its missing parts supplied by reference TRBV30 and TRBJ1-1, is SQTIHQWPATLVQPVGSPLSLECTVEGTSNPNLYWYRQAAGRGLQLLFYSVGIGQISSEVPQNLSASRPQDRQFILSSKKLLLSDSGFYLCAWIFNTEAFFGQGTRLTVV.

The chain couples TRBV7-9 to TRBJ2-3; 13 bases line up with TRBD2. Germline CDR1 SEHNR, CDR2 FQNEAQ (reference sequence). V was clipped by 1 base and J by 6 bases; unmatched bases: 1. The CDR3 consists of 15 residues. CDR3 residues: CASSLELAGGDTQYF. CDR3 coding DNA: TGTGCCAGCAGCTTAGAACTAGCGGGAGGGGATACGCAGTATTTT. Based on the CDR3 plus reference TRBV7-9 and TRBJ2-3, the full variable domain is DTGVSQNPRHKITKRGQNVTFRCDPISEHNRLYWYRQTLGQGPEFLTYFQNEAQLEKSRLLSDRFSAERPKGSFSTLEIQRTEQGDSAMYLCASSLELAGGDTQYFGPGTRLTVL.

This clone was seen only a few times. The chain carries TRBV4-3 and TRBJ2-2; D perhaps matches TRBD1 (6 bases). The V and J ends lost 4 bases and 1 base respectively, with 19 bases between them. Germline values: CDR1 LGHNA, CDR2 YSLEER. This CDR3 has 18 amino acids. In nucleotides, the CDR3 is TGCGCCAGCAGCCTCAACCCTCCGGGACACCTGAACACCGGGGAGCTGTTTTTT. The encoded protein is CASSLNPPGHLNTGELFF.

The gene calls are TRBV7-6 and TRBJ2-1; TRBD2 matches 8 bases. The CDR3 extends over 14 amino acids. CDR1 SGHVS and CDR2 FNYEAQ come from the germline V gene. V was pared by 6 bases and J by 7 bases, with 8 bases of the junction left unmatched. CDR3 protein: CASRDGGAGNEQFF. In DNA form, the CDR3 reads TGTGCCAGCAGAGACGGGGGGGCCGGTAATGAGCAGTTCTTC.

The count of this clone is one. This rearrangement joins TRBV5-6 to TRBJ1-2; D perhaps matches TRBD1 (6 bases). Per germline, CDR1 SGHDT and CDR2 YYEEEE. V shed 1 base and J shed 0 bases, with 13 bases lying between them. This CDR3 spans 16 amino acids. CDR3 sequence: CASSLIGTHANYGYTF. For the CDR3, the DNA is TGTGCCAGCAGCTTGATCGGGACACATGCTAACTATGGCTACACCTTC.

V gene TRBV4-2 combines with J gene TRBJ2-7, with 7 nucleotides matching TRBD2. CDR1 LGHNA and CDR2 YNFKEQ come from the germline V gene. This CDR3 is 16 amino acids long. The J segment lost 2 bases and the V segment lost 0 bases, leaving 7 bases of the junction unmatched. The CDR3 loop is CASSQDRIAGPYEQYF. DNA of the CDR3: TGTGCCAGCAGCCAAGATCGAATAGCGGGCCCCTACGAGCAGTACTTC.

The V gene is TRBV7-2, the J gene TRBJ2-3, with D tentatively TRBD1 (5 bases). The CDR3 has 12 amino acids. CDR1 SGHTA and CDR2 FQGNSA come from the germline V gene. Between the trimmed V and J ends, which lost 5 bases and 9 bases, there was a span of 12 bases. The CDR3 nucleotides read TGTGCCAGCAGCCCCGATGCAGGGACGCAGTATTTT. As protein: CASSPDAGTQYF.

V usage is TRBV4-3 and J usage is TRBJ1-4, with 10 bases identical to TRBD1. With 0 bases clipped from V and 7 bases from J, the junction kept 11 bases outside the gene matches. CDR3 length equals 18 residues. Germline CDR1 and CDR2: LGHNA and YSLEER. The CDR3 DNA reads TGCGCCAGCAGCCAAGATCTCCTGGGACAGGGGAATTTTGAAAAACTGTTTTTT. It encodes CASSQDLLGQGNFEKLFF.

V and J are TRBV5-4 and TRBJ2-1; the match to TRBD1 covers 8 bases. Germline trimming cut 6 bases from V and 8 bases from J; bases unmatched to any gene: 13. The CDR3 is 15 amino acids. Germline CDR1 SGHNT, CDR2 YYREEE (reference sequence). This chain's CDR3 is CASTTGTGARDEQFF. The CDR3 nucleotides are TGTGCCAGCACCACCGGGACAGGAGCGAGGGATGAGCAGTTCTTC.

The chain carries TRBV9 and TRBJ2-2, with D perhaps TRBD1 (6 bases). This CDR3 spans 15 amino acids. Germline V gene sequence: CDR1 SGDLS, CDR2 YYNGEE. V shed 4 bases and J shed 0 bases, with 10 bases lying between them. The chain's CDR3 is CASSPGHTNTGELFF. The CDR3, as DNA: TGTGCCAGCAGCCCGGGACATACGAACACCGGGGAGCTGTTTTTT.

This rearrangement joins TRBV5-4 to TRBJ2-1; TRBD1 aligns across 7 bases. The CDR3 loop spans 15 amino acids. The germline gives CDR1 SGHNT, CDR2 YYREEE (reference sequence). The junction had 16 bases not matched to a gene; V was cut back by 8 bases and J by 8 bases. The CDR3 is CASSTGTAPIDEQFF. The CDR3, as DNA: TGTGCCAGTTCAACGGGGACAGCCCCGATCGATGAGCAGTTCTTC.

The chain combines TRBV9 with TRBJ2-3, with TRBD2 identical over 10 bases. With V trimmed by 4 bases and J by 6 bases, 2 bases remained unmatched. Germline assignment: CDR1 SGDLS and CDR2 YYNGEE. CDR3 length equals 13 residues. The CDR3 DNA follows: TGTGCCAGCAGCCTAGCGGGAGAGGATACGCAGTATTTT. Translated: CASSLAGEDTQYF. Based on the CDR3 plus reference TRBV9 and TRBJ2-3, the full variable domain is DSGVTQTPKHLITATGQRVTLRCSPRSGDLSVYWYQQSLDQGLQFLIQYYNGEERAKGNILERFSAQQFPDLHSELNLSSLELGDSALYFCASSLAGEDTQYFGPGTRLTVL.

This chain connects TRBV6-5 to TRBJ2-7, with D possibly being TRBD2 (5 bases). CDR1 is MNHEY, CDR2 SVGAGI, per germline. Trimming took 2 bases from V and 6 from J, leaving 14 bases between them. The CDR3 sequence is 14 residues long. The CDR3 region has the DNA TGTGCCAGCAGTTACCCAACGGCGGGTGGCGAGCAGTACTTC. Protein sequence: CASSYPTAGGEQYF.

The V gene is TRBV27, the J gene TRBJ1-1, with a possible D match to TRBD1 (5 bases). The CDR3 loop spans 16 amino acids. Germline CDR1 is MNHEY and CDR2 is SMNVEV (reference sequence). With 3 bases removed from V and 3 bases from J, the gap between germline ends came to 17 bases. CDR3 coding DNA: TGTGCCAGCAGTTTTGGAGGGCGGGGGTGGGACACTGAAGCTTTCTTT. It codes for CASSFGGRGWDTEAFF.

This clone was counted only a few times. The V and J genes are TRBV19 and TRBJ1-6; D may be TRBD1 (5 bases). Trimming removed 6 bases from V and 0 bases from J, with 15 bases in between. Germline CDR1 reads LNHDA; CDR2 reads SQIVND (reference sequence). The CDR3 spans 17 residues. CDR3 DNA: TGTGCCAGTAGCGGGAGACAGCAAAGCTCCTATAATTCACCCCTCCACTTT. As protein: CASSGRQQSSYNSPLHF.

The CDR3 region is CASKRTSDYEQYF. The CDR3 DNA is TGTGCCAGCAAGCGGACTAGCGACTACGAGCAGTACTTC. The chain joins TRBV6-5 to TRBJ2-7, with TRBD2 matching 9 bases. The CDR3 runs to 13 residues. Trimming cost V 7 bases and J 3 bases; bases outside gene matches: 4. Looked up from germline, CDR1 is MNHEY and CDR2 is SVGAGI.

The rearrangement joins TRBV2 to TRBJ1-3; D unresolved. The CDR3 covers 13 residues. Germline V lookup: CDR1 SNHLY, CDR2 FYNNEI. The V and J ends lost 7 bases and 3 bases respectively, with 10 bases between them. The CDR3 DNA is TGTGCCAGCACCTGGGAGTATGGAAACACCATATATTTT. As protein: CASTWEYGNTIYF.

The rearrangement uses TRBV7-9 and TRBJ1-2; possible D gene TRBD1, 6 bases. The CDR3 length is 15 residues. Germline CDR1 reads SEHNR; CDR2 reads FQNEAQ (reference sequence). With 0 bases removed from V and 5 bases from J, the gap between germline ends came to 13 bases. CDR3 amino acids: CASSLASTGNYGYTF. The CDR3 DNA sequence: TGTGCCAGCAGCTTAGCTTCTACAGGGAATTATGGCTACACCTTC.

The chain links TRBV19 to TRBJ2-1, with 8 bases identical to TRBD1. The V gene end was trimmed by 1 base and the J gene end by 2 bases; junction bases not matched to a gene: 4. This CDR3 contains 16 residues. Per germline, CDR1 LNHDA and CDR2 SQIVND (reference sequence). The CDR3: CASSIGGRGPYNEQFF. In DNA, the CDR3 is TGTGCCAGTAGTATAGGGGGCAGGGGGCCCTACAATGAGCAGTTCTTC. The full variable domain, in which reference TRBV19 and TRBJ2-1 provide the parts outside the CDR3, is DGGITQSPKYLFRKEGQNVTLSCEQNLNHDAMYWYRQDPGQGLRLIYYSQIVNDFQKGDIAEGYSVSREKKESFPLTVTSAQKNPTAFYLCASSIGGRGPYNEQFFGPGTRLTVL.

The chain links TRBV6-2 or TRBV6-3 to TRBJ2-7; TRBD2 matches 10 bases. Per the germline V gene, CDR1 is MNHEY and CDR2 is SVGEGT. CDR3 size: 15 residues. V trimming: 3 bases; J trimming: 5 bases; junction bases outside the gene matches: 7. The CDR3 coding sequence is TGTGCCAGCAGTTATGAACTAGCGGGATTCCACGAGCAGTACTTC. Translation: CASSYELAGFHEQYF.